The T cell receptor beta chain described here comes from a study of blood T cell repertoires in COVID-19. Germline trimming cut 5 bases from V and 4 bases from J; bases unmatched to any gene: 4. The CDR3 loop spans 13 amino acids. CDR1 is LNHDA and CDR2 is SQIVND in the germline V gene (reference sequence). Using immunoSEQ multiplex PCR, the repertoire was profiled, and TCRdb retains in-frame clones only, with some absent. The sample holds fewer than 250,000 clones, more than 80% seen once. This chain uses TRBV19 with TRBJ1-1; the match to TRBD1 covers 7 bases. This sequence originates from a man younger than 40 with COVID-19, enrolled during active disease. Specimen: peripheral blood. CDR3 amino acids: CASSLGQVTEAFF. As DNA, the CDR3 is TGTGCCAGTAGTCTCGGACAGGTCACTGAAGCTTTCTTT. The complete variable domain, with remaining parts taken from reference TRBV19 and TRBJ1-1, reads DGGITQSPKYLFRKEGQNVTLSCEQNLNHDAMYWYRQDPGQGLRLIYYSQIVNDFQKGDIAEGYSVSREKKESFPLTVTSAQKNPTAFYLCASSLGQVTEAFFGQGTRLTVV.